These 28 T cell receptor beta chains were all obtained from the same sample, sequenced in a study of blood T cell repertoires in COVID-19. Libraries were prepared by immunoSEQ multiplex PCR; TCRdb keeps only in-frame clonotypes and omits some of them. The sample contains some 87,000 clones, around nine tenths of which appear only once. What was sequenced was peripheral blood. These receptors all stem from a woman aged 70-85 years with acute or convalescent COVID-19.

The chain is built from TRBV19 and TRBJ1-5; TRBD1 matches 7 bases. Losses at the gene ends were 9 bases for V and 7 bases for J; bases not matched to a gene: 12. CDR1 is LNHDA and CDR2 is SQIVND in the germline V gene (reference sequence). The CDR3 covers 14 residues. CDR3 amino acids: CASRSGGAGQPQHF. The CDR3 coding sequence is TGTGCCAGCCGTTCAGGGGGTGCGGGACAGCCCCAGCATTTT.

The chain joins TRBV5-1 to TRBJ2-3, with 9 bases identical to TRBD1. V gave up 3 bases and J gave up 1 base; unmatched junction bases: 3. Germline V gene data show CDR1 as SGHRS and CDR2 as YFSETQ. The CDR3 has 15 residues. The CDR3: CASSSRTGGTDTQYF. The CDR3 DNA reads as TGCGCCAGCAGCTCAAGGACAGGGGGCACAGATACGCAGTATTTT.

This clone has only one observation. The genes are TRBV3-1 (or the pseudogene TRBV3-2) and TRBJ2-5; 8 bases are a match to TRBD1. V lost 3 bases, J lost 2 bases, and 2 bases stayed unmatched. Per the germline V gene, CDR1 is LGHDT and CDR2 is YNNKEL (reference sequence). The CDR3 is made up of 14 amino acids. For the CDR3, the DNA is TGTGCCAGCAGCCATCGGACAGGGCAAGAGACCCAGTACTTC. This encodes CASSHRTGQETQYF.

The chain joins TRBV28 to TRBJ2-7, with 10 bases fitting TRBD1. The CDR3 runs 14 residues. Trimming took 6 bases from V and 2 from J; bases not matched to a gene: 4. Germline V CDR1 and CDR2: MDHEN, SYDVKM. Here the CDR3 reads CASRRTGGPYEQYV. For the CDR3, the DNA is TGTGCCAGCAGGAGGACAGGGGGGCCCTACGAGCAGTACGTC.

This clone was counted once. The CDR3: CASSPAGSGKPQHF. CDR3 nucleotides: TGTGCCAGTAGCCCAGCGGGATCCGGGAAGCCCCAGCATTTT. The chain recombines TRBV19 with TRBJ1-5; D gene uncertain. Trimming took off 6 bases at V and 8 bases at J, with 17 bases between the two ends. From germline, CDR1 is LNHDA and CDR2 SQIVND (reference sequence). The CDR3 sequence is 14 residues long.

This clone was seen only a few times. CDR3 in amino acids: CAWSAGGYYGYTF. The DNA of the CDR3 is TGTGCCTGGAGTGCAGGGGGGTACTATGGCTACACCTTC. This chain connects TRBV30 to TRBJ1-2; 7 bases agree with TRBD1. Trimming removed 1 base from V and 3 bases from J; junction bases left unmatched: 2. The CDR3 length is 13 residues. Per germline, CDR1 GTSNPN and CDR2 SVGIG (reference sequence).

The chain links TRBV19 to TRBJ2-2; 12 bases line up with TRBD1. CDR3 length equals 15 residues. Germline V gene data show CDR1 as LNHDA and CDR2 as SQIVND (reference sequence). V shed 8 bases and J 7 bases; nucleotides not matched to a gene: 8. The CDR3 here is CASGGTGGAIGELFF. The CDR3 DNA reads as TGTGCCAGTGGTGGGACAGGGGGCGCAATCGGGGAGCTGTTTTTT. Drawing the rest from reference TRBV19 and TRBJ2-2, the complete variable domain is DGGITQSPKYLFRKEGQNVTLSCEQNLNHDAMYWYRQDPGQGLRLIYYSQIVNDFQKGDIAEGYSVSREKKESFPLTVTSAQKNPTAFYLCASGGTGGAIGELFFGEGSRLTVL.

V and J are TRBV4-1 and TRBJ1-6; 7 positions match TRBD1. Per germline, CDR1 MGHRA and CDR2 YSYEKL. There are 14 residues in the CDR3. V was clipped by 0 bases and J by 9 bases; unmatched bases: 2. DNA of the CDR3: TGCGCCAGCAGCCAAGACAGGGGGACTTCACCCCTCCACTTT. It specifies CASSQDRGTSPLHF.

This rearrangement joins TRBV10-3 to TRBJ2-7; 7 positions match TRBD1. The germline V gene has CDR1 ENHRY and CDR2 SYGVKD. This CDR3 region has 13 residues. Trimming removed 6 bases from V and 5 bases from J; junction bases left unmatched: 7. CDR3 region: CAISNRGSNEQYV. The DNA of the CDR3 is TGTGCCATCAGCAACAGGGGATCGAACGAGCAGTACGTC.

The chain has TRBV28 and TRBJ2-3; tentative D call: TRBD2 (7 bases). V dropped 5 bases and J dropped 3 bases, with 15 bases sitting between them. The germline V gene encodes CDR1 MDHEN and CDR2 SYDVKM. The length of the CDR3 is 15 residues. The CDR3 is CASSRGAGPTDTQYF. The CDR3 DNA is TGTGCCAGCAGTCGGGGGGCAGGGCCTACAGATACGCAGTATTTT.

The rearrangement uses TRBV5-1 and TRBJ1-4, with TRBD1 matching over 9 bases. Trimming at V came to 4 bases and at J to 3 bases, leaving 4 bases not matched to a gene. Germline loops: CDR1 SGHRS, CDR2 YFSETQ. The CDR3 runs to 15 residues. The CDR3 loop is CASSGRTGANEKLFF. The CDR3 coding sequence is TGCGCCAGCAGCGGCCGGACAGGGGCTAATGAAAAACTGTTTTTT.

V and J are TRBV6-2 or TRBV6-3 and TRBJ2-5, with 9 bases fitting TRBD2. This CDR3 comprises 16 residues. The J segment lost 4 bases and the V segment lost 6 bases, leaving 12 bases of the junction unmatched. Germline loops: CDR1 MNHEY, CDR2 SVGEGT. The CDR3 DNA sequence: TGTGCCAGCAGGTACAGGCGGGGGGGATCGGGAGAGACCCAGTACTTC. This codes for CASRYRRGGSGETQYF.

The chain is built from TRBV11-2 and TRBJ2-3; possibly TRBD1 for D (5 bases). This CDR3 is 15 amino acids long. Germline CDR1 reads SGHAT; CDR2 reads FQNNGV. V lost 3 bases, J lost 0 bases, and 10 bases lay in between. CDR3 DNA sequence: TGTGCCAGCAGCTTTTCGACAGTTAGCACAGATACGCAGTATTTT. This translates into CASSFSTVSTDTQYF.

V gene TRBV28 combines with J gene TRBJ1-3, with D perhaps TRBD1 (5 bases). V was clipped by 10 bases and J by 5 bases, with 15 bases between them. CDR3 length: 13 residues. CDR1 MDHEN and CDR2 SYDVKM come from the germline V gene. CDR3 region: CAILARGRNTIYF. CDR3 DNA: TGTGCCATCTTAGCCCGGGGGAGAAACACCATATATTTT.

V gene TRBV5-5 combines with J gene TRBJ1-1; the D is unclear. The CDR3 extends over 16 amino acids. Germline V gene lookup returns CDR1 SGHKS and CDR2 YYEKEE (reference sequence). Trimming took 1 base from V and 6 from J, leaving 19 bases between them. For the CDR3, the DNA is TGTGCCAGCAGCTTGTTATTCCTAGCCGTTGACCCTGAAGCTTTCTTT. Its protein is CASSLLFLAVDPEAFF.

The chain has TRBV30 and TRBJ1-2; no definite D call. Germline V CDR1 and CDR2: GTSNPN, SVGIG (reference sequence). The CDR3 length is 12 residues. V gave up 5 bases and J gave up 8 bases, with 15 bases separating them. The DNA for the CDR3 is TGTGCCTGGTCAAGCTCGAAGCTCGGCTACACCTTC. As protein: CAWSSSKLGYTF.

The CDR3 region is CSASPNANTGELFF. DNA for the CDR3: TGCAGTGCTAGTCCTAACGCGAACACCGGGGAGCTGTTTTTT. V gene TRBV20-1 combines with J gene TRBJ2-2; D gene uncertain. The CDR3 spans 14 residues. Trimming stripped 3 bases from V and 0 bases from J, with 8 bases between. The germline gives CDR1 DFQATT, CDR2 SNEGSKA (reference sequence).

This clone was recorded only once. The rearrangement uses TRBV6-5 and TRBJ2-7, with 8 positions matching TRBD1. Germline assignment: CDR1 MNHEY and CDR2 SVGAGI. V lost 0 bases, J lost 6 bases, and 7 bases stayed unmatched. The CDR3 is 15 residues long. The CDR3 nucleotides read TGTGCCAGCAGTTACTCAGGGGACAGGTGGGGCGAGCAGTACTTC. Its translation is CASSYSGDRWGEQYF.

Only one count was recorded for this clone. The chain uses TRBV24-1 and TRBJ2-1; weak D call: TRBD1 (6 bases). The V end lost 3 bases, the J end lost 5 bases, and 13 bases lay between the germline ends. This CDR3 is 15 amino acids long. Germline values: CDR1 KGHDR, CDR2 SFDVKD. The CDR3, as DNA: TGTGCCACCAGTGATATGGGGGCGAATCACAATGAGCAGTTCTTC. This gives the protein CATSDMGANHNEQFF.

The rearrangement uses TRBV4-1 and TRBJ1-1; TRBD1 might be the D (5 bases). Germline lookup yields CDR1 MGHRA and CDR2 YSYEKL. V dropped 2 bases and J dropped 6 bases, with 16 bases sitting between them. This CDR3 region has 15 residues. The CDR3 region is CASSQMTAALSEAFF. As DNA, the CDR3 is TGCGCCAGCAGCCAAATGACAGCAGCCCTATCTGAAGCTTTCTTT.

V usage is TRBV7-9 and J usage is TRBJ2-3; D ambiguous. The CDR3 contains 15 residues. The ends were cut back, 4 bases at V and 2 bases at J, with 13 bases in the middle. Germline-derived CDR1 and CDR2 are SEHNR and FQNEAQ (reference sequence). CDR3 nucleotide sequence: TGTGCCAGCAGCTCCCGACTGGAGACCACAGATACGCAGTATTTT. It translates to CASSSRLETTDTQYF.

This chain links TRBV5-1 with TRBJ2-4; weak D call: TRBD2 (6 bases). Germline CDR1 and CDR2: SGHRS and YFSETQ. Trimming took off 2 bases at V and 8 bases at J, with 23 bases between the two ends. The length of the CDR3 is 17 residues. The CDR3 DNA is TGCGCCAGCAGCTTCTATGGGACTCCCCATTCGGGCGACATTCAGTACTTC. Its protein is CASSFYGTPHSGDIQYF.

V gene TRBV5-4 combines with J gene TRBJ2-6, with no clear D. Germline V gene lookup returns CDR1 SGHNT and CDR2 YYREEE (reference sequence). V was cut by 5 bases and J by 0 bases, with 18 bases left in between. CDR3 length equals 18 residues. In nucleotides, the CDR3 is TGTGCCAGCAGTCCGACACGACACACCAGCTCTGGGGCCAACGTCCTGACTTTC. It translates to CASSPTRHTSSGANVLTF.

This clone has just one count. This sample includes further DNA sequences coding for the same CDR3. The gene calls are TRBV30 and TRBJ1-4; possible D gene TRBD1, 5 bases. V was pared by 0 bases and J by 3 bases, with 8 bases between. The CDR3 has 14 residues. Germline V gene data show CDR1 as GTSNPN and CDR2 as SVGIG (reference sequence). This chain's CDR3 is CAWSVGGSNEKLFF. In DNA, the CDR3 is TGTGCCTGGAGTGTGGGGGGATCTAATGAAAAACTGTTTTTT.

This rearrangement joins TRBV18 to TRBJ2-7; TRBD1 matches 9 bases. The CDR3 length is 13 residues. Trimming at V came to 3 bases and at J to 5 bases, leaving 2 bases not matched to a gene. Germline CDR1 reads KGHSH; CDR2 reads LQKENI. CDR3 in amino acids: CASSPGTGNEQYV. As DNA, the CDR3 is TGTGCCAGCTCACCGGGGACAGGGAACGAGCAGTACGTC.

This chain links TRBV28 with TRBJ2-1, with 8 bases matching TRBD2. Germline trimming cut 4 bases from V and 9 bases from J; bases unmatched to any gene: 11. The V gene's germline CDR1 is MDHEN and CDR2 SYDVKM. The CDR3 is made up of 15 amino acids. CDR3 in amino acids: CASSSPRQREFEQFF. DNA of the CDR3: TGTGCCAGCAGTTCCCCCAGACAGCGGGAGTTTGAGCAGTTCTTC. The whole variable domain, filled in from reference TRBV28 and TRBJ2-1, reads DVKVTQSSRYLVKRTGEKVFLECVQDMDHENMFWYRQDPGLGLRLIYFSYDVKMKEKGDIPEGYSVSREKKERFSLILESASTNQTSMYLCASSSPRQREFEQFFGPGTRLTVL.

The chain couples TRBV19 to TRBJ1-2, with 9 bases identical to TRBD1. CDR1 and CDR2 (germline): LNHDA, SQIVND (reference sequence). The junction had 16 bases not matched to a gene; V was cut back by 6 bases and J by 8 bases. The CDR3 sequence is 16 residues long. The CDR3 is CASRTIKPGQGGGYTF. The CDR3 nucleotides read TGTGCCAGTAGAACAATTAAACCGGGACAGGGCGGGGGCTACACCTTC.

The chain recombines TRBV25-1 with TRBJ2-2; TRBD1 agrees at 8 bases. The CDR3 is 16 amino acids. CDR1 is MGHDK and CDR2 is SYGVNS in the germline V gene. V gave up 2 bases and J gave up 6 bases; unmatched junction bases: 8. The CDR3, as DNA: TGTGCCAGCAGTGAAAAGACAGGGGTTTTCCCCGGGGAGCTGTTTTTT. The encoded protein is CASSEKTGVFPGELFF.